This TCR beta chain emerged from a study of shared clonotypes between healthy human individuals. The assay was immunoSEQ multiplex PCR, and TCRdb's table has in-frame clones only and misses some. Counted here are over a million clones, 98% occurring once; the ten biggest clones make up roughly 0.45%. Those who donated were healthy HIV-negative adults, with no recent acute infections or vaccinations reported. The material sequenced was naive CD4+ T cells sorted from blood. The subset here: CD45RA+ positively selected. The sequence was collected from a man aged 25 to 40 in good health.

The CDR3 nucleotides read TGTGCCAGCAGCTCCCAGACAGGGGTTGGGGAGACCCAGTACTTC. Translated, it gives CASSSQTGVGETQYF. The V call is TRBV7-2, the J call TRBJ2-5; TRBD1 aligns across 8 bases. Germline V gene data show CDR1 as SGHTA and CDR2 as FQGNSA. The CDR3 sequence is 15 residues long. J gave up 5 bases and V 4 bases, and 9 bases lay outside the gene matches.